One and the same sample provided the 27 T cell receptor beta chains below, sequenced in a study of CD8 T cells in ankylosing spondylitis. Study-wide results and limits: A TCR beta motif made of roughly eight highly homologous variants seemed typical of ankylosing spondylitis blood.

For these receptors, no antigen is known. A single record per CDR3 protein comes from TCRdb applying MiXCR to the 5' RACE reads. The sample yields around 770,000 distinct CDR3 sequences, over 9.5% seen once. The source material was blood, either unsorted or a sorted T cell fraction (not recorded which). The receptors stem from a male donor with ankylosing spondylitis.

In the case of this clonotype: The junction shows a germline mismatch at one end, possibly a read error. J is TRBJ2-4 and V is TRBV5-1; D unresolved. Germline V gene sequence: CDR1 SGHRS, CDR2 YFSETQ. The CDR3 has 13 amino acids. The CDR3 DNA reads as TGCGCCAGCAGTCAAGATTCGAGTTCGGCCACCTCCTTC. Translating gives CASSQDSSSATSF.

This clonotype was observed a handful of times. This rearrangement joins TRBV24-1 to TRBJ2-5; D is unresolved. Germline V gene sequence: CDR1 KGHDR, CDR2 SFDVKD. Trimming removed 4 bases from V and 5 bases from J, with 13 bases in between. The CDR3 contains 14 residues. CDR3: CATSDPSYNETQYF. DNA of the CDR3: TGTGCCACCAGTGACCCTTCGTACAACGAGACCCAGTACTTC.

This clonotype was found many times. This sequence joins TRBV5-1 and TRBJ1-1; no clear D. V was pared by 0 bases and J by 2 bases, with 8 bases between. Germline V lookup: CDR1 SGHRS, CDR2 YFSETQ. This CDR3 has 14 residues. The DNA of the CDR3 is TGCGCCAGCAGCTTGGAGCCCAGAAACACTGAAGCTTTCTTT. Protein product: CASSLEPRNTEAFF.

This clonotype has only a few counts. At one end, the junction sequence differs from germline, possibly due to a read error. The rearrangement uses TRBV5-1 and TRBJ2-7; D might be TRBD2 (6 bases). The CDR3 totals 13 residues. Germline CDR1 is SGHRS and CDR2 is YFSETQ. CDR3 nucleotide sequence: TGCGCCAGCAACTTGGCGGGGCCGGGGGAGCAGTACTTC. Translating it yields CASNLAGPGEQYF.

In its sample, this clonotype was seen a few times. The chain recombines TRBV24-1 with TRBJ1-2, with 10 positions matching TRBD1. This CDR3 is 17 amino acids long. The germline gives CDR1 KGHDR, CDR2 SFDVKD. V dropped 3 bases and J dropped 0; count of bases not matched to a gene: 6. In DNA, the CDR3 is TGTGCCACCAGTGATGGTTTGGGACAGGGGCCTAACTATGGCTACACCTTC. As protein: CATSDGLGQGPNYGYTF.

This clonotype has just a few counts. J is TRBJ2-7 and V is TRBV10-3, with TRBD1 matching 11 bases. The germline V gene encodes CDR1 ENHRY and CDR2 SYGVKD. This CDR3 comprises 15 residues. V shed 6 bases, J shed 1 base, and the junction held 5 bases outside the gene matches. CDR3: CAIRPGQGGSYEQYF. The CDR3 DNA reads TGTGCCATCAGACCGGGACAGGGGGGTTCCTACGAGCAGTACTTC.

This chain links TRBV15 with TRBJ2-1; possible D gene TRBD1, 6 bases. The CDR3 has 12 residues. Germline lookup yields CDR1 LNHNV and CDR2 YYDKDF (reference sequence). V lost 3 bases and J 8 bases, leaving 8 bases between the germline ends. The CDR3 bases are TGTGCCACCAGCAGTTACAGGGATGAGCAGTTCTTC. Protein: CATSSYRDEQFF.

There are a few counts of this clonotype. CDR3 region: CASSLHQNTEAFF. As DNA, the CDR3 is TGTGCCAGCAGCTTACACCAGAACACTGAAGCTTTCTTT. V gene TRBV7-2 combines with J gene TRBJ1-1; D uncertain. This CDR3 comprises 13 residues. Germline V gene data show CDR1 as SGHTA and CDR2 as FQGNSA. V lost 2 bases and J 1 base, leaving 5 bases between the germline ends.

This clonotype was counted a few times. The genes are TRBV20-1 and TRBJ1-2; 7 bases line up with TRBD1. V shed 2 bases and J 2 bases; nucleotides not matched to a gene: 20. This CDR3 has 19 amino acids. The germline CDR1 and CDR2 sequences are DFQATT and SNEGSKA (reference sequence). In nucleotides, the CDR3 is TGCAGTGCTAGACACAACCCGGGAGCAGGGGGAAATACAAACTATGGCTACACCTTC. It codes for CSARHNPGAGGNTNYGYTF.

The genes are TRBV7-6 and TRBJ1-1; D gene ambiguous. Germline V gene data show CDR1 as SGHVS and CDR2 as FNYEAQ. V lost 3 bases, J lost 3 bases, and 8 bases lay in between. The CDR3 contains 13 residues. CDR3 protein: CASSFLRDTEAFF. In DNA, the CDR3 is TGTGCCAGCAGCTTTCTTCGCGACACTGAAGCTTTCTTT.

The chain joins TRBV4-3 to TRBJ1-4; D might be TRBD1 (5 bases). V shed 1 base and J shed 8 bases, with 11 bases lying between them. The germline V gene encodes CDR1 LGHNA and CDR2 YSLEER. The CDR3 contains 14 residues. Here the CDR3 reads CASSQVAWGEKLFF. DNA for the CDR3: TGCGCCAGCAGCCAAGTGGCCTGGGGGGAAAAACTGTTTTTT.

This clonotype was detected ten times or more. The V call is TRBV9, the J call TRBJ2-3, with D tentatively TRBD1 (6 bases). Germline CDR1 reads SGDLS; CDR2 reads YYNGEE. The CDR3 consists of 15 residues. Trimming pared 4 bases from V and 2 bases from J, leaving 14 bases between. Written as DNA, the CDR3 is TGTGCCAGCAGCCTGACAGGAGGCCTCACAGATACGCAGTATTTT. This translates into CASSLTGGLTDTQYF.

This clonotype was counted only a few times. This chain links TRBV5-1 with TRBJ2-1, with TRBD1 identical over 12 bases. V lost 3 bases, J lost 7 bases, and 11 bases stayed unmatched. In germline, CDR1 is SGHRS, CDR2 YFSETQ. The CDR3 covers 17 residues. The CDR3 sequence is CASSSVPGQGARNEQFF. CDR3 nucleotides: TGCGCCAGCAGCTCAGTTCCGGGACAGGGGGCCCGTAATGAGCAGTTCTTC.

This clonotype was found a few times. The chain employs TRBV4-3 and TRBJ1-4, with TRBD1 as a possible D gene (6 bases). CDR1 and CDR2 (germline): LGHNA, YSLEER. With 1 base removed from V and 10 bases from J, the gap between germline ends came to 16 bases. The CDR3 has 15 residues. CDR3 DNA: TGCGCCAGCAGCCAAGGGGTCTACTTAGGGGGAAAACTGTTTTTT. It specifies CASSQGVYLGGKLFF.

The table lists this clonotype with a few counts. This rearrangement joins TRBV6-1 to TRBJ1-2; TRBD1 agrees at 7 bases. The junction had 12 bases not matched to a gene; V was cut back by 9 bases and J by 8 bases. The germline gives CDR1 MNHNS, CDR2 SASEGT. The CDR3 covers 13 residues. This CDR3 is CASSPRGARGYTF. CDR3 nucleotide sequence: TGTGCCAGTAGCCCCAGGGGGGCGCGGGGCTACACCTTC.

Many counts were recorded for this clonotype. The CDR3 nucleotides are TGTGCCAGCAGTTACTCGGCGGGGAGCTCCTACGAGCAGTACTTC. Its translation: CASSYSAGSSYEQYF. V gene TRBV6-5 combines with J gene TRBJ2-7; possibly TRBD2 for D (6 bases). V gave up 0 bases and J gave up 0 bases, with 9 bases separating them. The CDR3 is 15 residues long. The germline CDR1 and CDR2 sequences are MNHEY and SVGAGI.

This clonotype was found a few times. This chain uses TRBV20-1 with TRBJ2-1, with D hard to call. The CDR3 contains 15 residues. Germline CDR1 is DFQATT and CDR2 is SNEGSKA (reference sequence). Trimming removed 6 bases at V and 4 bases at J, with 19 bases between. Here the CDR3 DNA reads TGCAGTGCCCCTGATTGGAACGCCTGGTACAATGAGCAGTTCTTC. Protein product: CSAPDWNAWYNEQFF.

The table lists this clonotype with many counts. The gene calls are TRBV10-3 and TRBJ1-1; no firm D call. The CDR3 totals 12 residues. CDR1 and CDR2 (germline): ENHRY, SYGVKD. Trimming pared 3 bases from V and 2 bases from J, leaving 4 bases between. This CDR3 reads CAISDRNTEAFF. The DNA of the CDR3 is TGTGCCATCAGTGACAGAAACACTGAAGCTTTCTTT.

The chain uses TRBV5-1 and TRBJ1-1; D is unresolved. The ends were cut back, 2 bases at V and 4 bases at J, with 9 bases in the middle. There are 13 residues in the CDR3. Per the germline V gene, CDR1 is SGHRS and CDR2 is YFSETQ. In nucleotides, the CDR3 is TGCGCCAGCAGCTTTACGGTTGGCACTGAAGCTTTCTTT. Translation: CASSFTVGTEAFF. The entire variable domain, with the rest obtained from reference TRBV5-1 and TRBJ1-1, is as follows: KAGVTQTPRYLIKTRGQQVTLSCSPISGHRSVSWYQQTPGQGLQFLFEYFSETQRNKGNFPGRFSGRQFSNSRSEMNVSTLELGDSALYLCASSFTVGTEAFFGQGTRLTVV.

This clonotype was counted many times. V is TRBV29-1 and J is TRBJ2-3; 9 bases fit TRBD2. V lost 5 bases and J lost 0; bases outside the gene matches: 3. The CDR3 extends over 14 amino acids. Germline CDR1 reads SQVTM; CDR2 reads ANQGSEA. CDR3 sequence (DNA): TGCAGCGTTCAAACTAGCGGGAGCACAGATACGCAGTATTTT. It encodes CSVQTSGSTDTQYF.

V is TRBV24-1 and J is TRBJ2-5; TRBD2 might be the D (6 bases). Germline loops: CDR1 KGHDR, CDR2 SFDVKD. Trimming cost V 3 bases and J 7 bases, with 11 bases left between them. This CDR3 is built from 13 residues. As DNA, the CDR3 is TGTGCCACCAGTGATGGGGGACTGCCGACCCAGTACTTC. Residues: CATSDGGLPTQYF.

J is TRBJ2-1 and V is TRBV7-9, with 12 bases identical to TRBD2. Germline V gene data show CDR1 as SEHNR and CDR2 as FQNEAQ (reference sequence). J lost 4 bases, V lost 4 bases, and 8 bases had no gene match. CDR3 length: 17 amino acids. CDR3 sequence reads: CASSSSRTSGGYNEQFF. The CDR3 DNA reads TGTGCCAGCAGCTCCTCACGAACTAGCGGGGGGTACAATGAGCAGTTCTTC.

The chain has TRBV29-1 and TRBJ2-5; TRBD2 matches 9 bases. With V trimmed by 4 bases and J by 3 bases, 6 bases remained unmatched. The length of the CDR3 is 14 residues. CDR1 is SQVTM and CDR2 is ANQGSEA in the germline V gene. The CDR3 sequence is CSVADSGSEETQYF. In nucleotides, the CDR3 is TGCAGCGTTGCTGATAGCGGGAGCGAAGAGACCCAGTACTTC. The full variable domain, rest sourced from reference TRBV29-1 and TRBJ2-5, is SAVISQKPSRDICQRGTSLTIQCQVDSQVTMMFWYRQQPGQSLTLIATANQGSEATYESGFVIDKFPISRPNLTFSTLTVSNMSPEDSSIYLCSVADSGSEETQYFGPGTRLLVL.

This clonotype turned up a few times. The chain recombines TRBV12-3 or TRBV12-4 with TRBJ2-7, with a possible D match to TRBD1 (6 bases). The CDR3 has 17 amino acids. V was trimmed by 0 bases and J by 0 bases, leaving 15 bases between them. CDR3 amino acids: CASSLASGTPASYEQYF. As DNA, the CDR3 is TGTGCCAGCAGTTTAGCCTCTGGGACACCTGCCTCCTACGAGCAGTACTTC.

This clonotype was seen repeatedly, ten times or more. The genes are TRBV5-1 and TRBJ2-3; D remains unclear. CDR1 is SGHRS and CDR2 is YFSETQ in the germline V gene. This CDR3 spans 13 amino acids. V shed 0 bases and J shed 4 bases, with 6 bases lying between them. CDR3: CASSLGIPDTQYF. CDR3 coding DNA: TGCGCCAGCAGCTTGGGGATACCAGATACGCAGTATTTT.

This clonotype was picked up many times. The chain is built from TRBV12-3 or TRBV12-4 and TRBJ1-4; D call uncertain. The ends were cut back, 3 bases at V and 0 bases at J, with 8 bases in the middle. CDR3 size: 15 residues. The CDR3 region is CASSFGVTTNEKLFF. Written as DNA, the CDR3 is TGTGCCAGCAGTTTCGGGGTCACAACTAATGAAAAACTGTTTTTT.

This clonotype has only a few counts. The rearrangement links TRBV29-1 to TRBJ2-7, with D possibly matching TRBD2 (5 bases). V lost 0 bases and J lost 7, with 13 bases in between. The CDR3 consists of 13 residues. CDR1 is SQVTM, CDR2 ANQGSEA, per germline. This chain's CDR3 is CSVEDQLGLEQYF. The CDR3 bases are TGCAGCGTTGAAGATCAACTAGGGTTGGAGCAGTACTTC.